A selection of T cell receptor beta chains follows, all from one sample in a study of T cells in Graves' hyperthyroidism and ophthalmopathy. TCRdb independently ran MiXCR on the multiplex PCR reads; one entry per CDR3 protein. The data contain roughly 660,000 distinct CDR3 sequences, around 16% of them singletons. The sequenced sample was blood. Every receptor here comes from a middle-aged man with Graves' hyperthyroidism. The CDR3 runs from the conserved cysteine through the conserved F or W. D genes are given only for firm matches. Expanded clones get a size class; other rows say once, few or many, or leave the size out.

J | V | size | D | CDR3 | DNA
TRBJ2-7 | TRBV20-1 | few | TRBD1 | CSARRGQGYEQYF | TGCAGTGCTAGAAGAGGACAGGGGTACGAGCAGTACTTC
TRBJ2-1 | TRBV7-2 | many | NA | CASSLGWGRHNEQFF | TGTGCCAGCAGCTTAGGTTGGGGGCGCCACAATGAGCAGTTCTTC
TRBJ2-1 | TRBV19 | NA | NA | CASSIDALGGEQFF | TGTGCCAGTAGTATAGATGCCCTTGGGGGTGAGCAGTTCTTC
TRBJ2-1 | TRBV11-2 | many | NA | CASSLERGSSYNEQFF | TGTGCCAGCAGCTTAGAGCGGGGATCGTCCTACAATGAGCAGTTCTTC
TRBJ2-5 | TRBV20-1 | NA | NA | CSASGSLGQKTQYF | TGCAGTGCTAGCGGGAGTCTAGGGCAAAAGACCCAGTACTTC
TRBJ1-1 | TRBV24-1 | few | NA | CATSALDGEAFF | TGTGCCACCAGTGCCTTGGACGGTGAAGCTTTCTTT
TRBJ2-2 | TRBV3-1 | NA | TRBD2 | CASSQEPRGLAGGFDTGELFF | TGTGCCAGCAGCCAAGAACCCAGGGGACTAGCGGGAGGGTTTGACACCGGGGAGCTGTTTTTT
TRBJ1-3 | TRBV12-3/TRBV12-4 | many | NA | CASIQPGGSGNTIYF | TGTGCCAGCATCCAACCGGGGGGCTCTGGAAACACCATATATTTT
TRBJ1-1 | TRBV19 | NA | NA | CASSISGGAPLAFF | TGTGCCAGTAGTATCAGCGGGGGCGCACCGTTAGCTTTCTTT
TRBJ2-2 | TRBV11-2 | many | TRBD1 | CASSWGQVENTGELFF | TGTGCCAGCAGCTGGGGACAGGTGGAGAACACCGGGGAGCTGTTTTTT
TRBJ1-1 | TRBV28 | many | NA | CASSWGTTNTEAFF | TGTGCCAGCAGTTGGGGCACAACTAACACTGAAGCTTTCTTT
TRBJ2-7 | TRBV3-1 | many | NA | CASSQNPGPLTYEQYF | TGTGCCAGCAGCCAAAATCCGGGACCCCTAACCTACGAGCAGTACTTC
TRBJ2-3 | TRBV11-3 | NA | NA | CASSPLGGGFTDTQYF | TGTGCCAGCAGCCCCCTAGGGGGGGGATTCACAGATACGCAGTATTTT
TRBJ1-1 | TRBV19 | few | NA | CASSPRTEGTEAFF | TGTGCCAGTAGTCCTCGGACAGAGGGAACTGAAGCTTTCTTT
TRBJ2-7 | TRBV6-1 | many | TRBD2 | CASSGTSVSYEQYF | TGTGCCAGCAGCGGCACTAGCGTTTCCTACGAGCAGTACTTC
TRBJ2-2 | TRBV9 | NA | NA | CASSVYRRTGGELFF | TGTGCCAGCAGCGTTTACAGGAGAACGGGCGGGGAGCTGTTTTTT
TRBJ2-7 | TRBV10-2 | few | NA | CTSSDQSGLLAYEQYF | TGCACCAGCAGTGATCAATCGGGGTTATTGGCCTACGAGCAGTACTTC
TRBJ2-7 | TRBV2 | many | TRBD2 | CASGNPGLGDYEQYF | TGTGCCAGCGGAAATCCGGGACTAGGTGACTACGAGCAGTACTTC
TRBJ2-7 | TRBV5-1 | few | TRBD1 | CASRVTPPGQGAYEQYF | TGCGCCAGCAGAGTCACACCTCCGGGACAGGGTGCCTACGAGCAGTACTTC
TRBJ2-1 | TRBV19 | NA | TRBD2 | CASNPGLVMSSYNEQFF | TGTGCCAGTAATCCGGGACTAGTGATGAGCTCCTACAATGAGCAGTTCTTC
TRBJ2-7 | TRBV4-1 | few | NA | CASSQETDTYEQYF | TGCGCCAGCAGCCAAGAGACTGATACCTACGAGCAGTACTTC
TRBJ2-2 | TRBV6-1 | NA | TRBD2 | CASKLAANTGELFF | TGTGCCAGCAAGCTAGCGGCAAACACCGGGGAGCTGTTTTTT
TRBJ2-7 | TRBV5-6 | many | NA | CASSFGDSYEQYF | TGTGCCAGCAGCTTCGGGGACTCCTACGAGCAGTACTTC
TRBJ2-6 | TRBV24-1 | few | TRBD1 | CATSDSPGQGSSGANVLTF | TGTGCCACCAGTGATTCCCCGGGACAGGGGTCCTCTGGGGCCAACGTCCTGACTTTC
TRBJ1-3 | TRBV10-3 | NA | NA | CAISETGTLSGNTIYF | TGTGCCATCAGTGAGACCGGGACACTCTCTGGAAACACCATATATTTT
TRBJ2-2 | TRBV6-1 | NA | TRBD1 | CASSRQGPNTGELFF | TGTGCCAGCAGTCGACAGGGGCCGAACACCGGGGAGCTGTTTTTT
TRBJ1-1 | TRBV6-4 | few | NA | CASSEGTSNTEAFF | TGTGCCAGCAGTGAGGGGACCTCGAACACTGAAGCTTTCTTT
TRBJ1-2 | TRBV2 | many | NA | CASSKLTAVDGYTF | TGTGCCAGCAGCAAATTGACCGCGGTGGATGGCTACACCTTC
TRBJ2-7 | TRBV12-3/TRBV12-4 | many | NA | CASTRDPPDEQYF | TGTGCCAGCACCCGGGACCCCCCGGATGAGCAGTACTTC
TRBJ2-3 | TRBV2 | many | NA | CASSEALLTDTQYF | TGTGCCAGCAGTGAGGCACTCCTCACAGATACGCAGTATTTT
TRBJ2-3 | TRBV5-1 | few | NA | CASSGKQGIADTQYF | TGCGCCAGCAGCGGGAAACAGGGTATTGCAGATACGCAGTATTTT
TRBJ2-6 | TRBV28 | few | NA | CASSRDSWLSGANVLTF | TGTGCCAGCAGTCGCGACTCTTGGCTCTCTGGGGCCAACGTCCTGACTTTC
TRBJ2-4 | TRBV5-1 | few | NA | CASSLGSNRVANIQYF | TGCGCCAGCAGCTTGGGGTCTAACAGGGTTGCTAACATTCAGTACTTC
TRBJ2-3 | TRBV12-3/TRBV12-4 | NA | TRBD2 | CASSPGTSGRAGADTQYF | TGTGCCAGCAGTCCTGGGACTAGCGGGAGGGCCGGGGCAGATACGCAGTATTTT
TRBJ2-7 | TRBV10-3 | NA | TRBD2 | CATKREPAYEQYF | TGTGCCACTAAGCGGGAGCCCGCCTACGAGCAGTACTTC
TRBJ2-7 | TRBV2 | NA | TRBD1 | CASHRGPYEQYF | TGTGCCAGCCACAGGGGCCCCTACGAGCAGTACTTC
TRBJ2-7 | TRBV20-1 | few | NA | CSARATSSGFSYEQYF | TGCAGTGCTAGGGCTACATCTTCGGGATTCTCCTACGAGCAGTACTTC
TRBJ2-7 | TRBV6-1 | many | NA | CASSGTSPLEQYF | TGTGCCAGCTCTGGGACGTCGCCCCTCGAGCAGTACTTC
TRBJ2-1 | TRBV30 | few | NA | CAWSVQTSNEQFF | TGTGCCTGGAGCGTACAGACTAGCAATGAGCAGTTCTTC
TRBJ2-1 | TRBV20-1 | many | NA | CSARRRLNEQFF | TGCAGTGCTAGGAGGAGGCTCAATGAGCAGTTCTTC
TRBJ2-1 | TRBV30 | many | NA | CAWSVLVRGEQFF | TGTGCCTGGAGTGTACTTGTCAGAGGGGAGCAGTTCTTC
TRBJ1-2 | TRBV28 | few | NA | CASSPSSGVNYGYTF | TGTGCCAGCAGTCCATCATCGGGAGTTAACTATGGCTACACCTTC